What follows describes a single T cell receptor beta chain. Its matching antigen is unknown. This sample is part of a study of siplizumab effects on memory and regulatory T cells. Sequencing was performed with immunoSEQ multiplex PCR; in TCRdb, only in-frame clones are kept and a portion is missing. Here the sample spans roughly 82,000 clones, around 90% being singletons. Study-wide results and caveats: Naive T cells were seen as more diverse than memory cells and as major alloresponse contributors.

This receptor was obtained from a human donor in good health. The source material was Tregs sorted from blood.

CDR3 region: CASSLLDSRIGYTF. The CDR3 DNA follows: TGTGCCAGCAGCCTTCTGGACAGCCGAATTGGCTACACCTTC. The chain employs TRBV5-5 and TRBJ1-2, with D possibly being TRBD1 (6 bases). The V end lost 4 bases, the J end lost 7 bases, and 17 bases lay between the germline ends. The CDR3 is 14 amino acids. Germline V CDR1 and CDR2: SGHKS, YYEKEE (reference sequence).